What follows are 19 T cell receptor beta chains derived from one specimen sequenced in a study of tumor-infiltrating lymphocytes in primary liver carcinoma (dated by TCRdb to the late 2010s). TCRdb names Illumina HiSeq 2500 as the instrument used. Using a constant-region primer and ProtoScript II reverse transcriptase, TCRbeta-specific cDNA was reverse-transcribed from approximately 0.5 ug total RNA. TCRbeta libraries were built with three nested multiplex PCR rounds, a slightly modified ARM-PCR procedure. Each of the first two PCR rounds ran for approximately 10 cycles using multiplex TRBV1-TRBV30 forward primers together with a Cbeta reverse primer. TCRdb cleaned the public reads at Q25 with fastp, built clones with MiXCR and kept in-frame beta chains. For every CDR3 protein sequence, its rows merge into one entry that carries the most common genes and DNA. This sample lists around 100,000 distinct CDR3 sequences; around two thirds were detected once. The ten largest clones add up to 9.5% of the sample.

Total RNA and DNA were co-extracted from 20-30 mg of bulk tissue with the AllPrep DNA/RNA mini kit, without cell sorting. Material: liver tumor tissue from sampling region 5. The meaning of the sample's cell subset or site label: tumor region T5, tumor centre. The receptors come from a woman aged 55-75 years with primary liver carcinoma and hepatitis B virus infection.

V usage is TRBV28 and J usage is TRBJ2-7; 8 bases align to TRBD2. Losses at the gene ends were 5 bases for V and 3 bases for J; bases not matched to a gene: 9. Germline CDR1 and CDR2: MDHEN and SYDVKM. The CDR3 runs to 15 residues. The CDR3 DNA sequence: TGTGCCAGCAGTCCCGGGGGGGGGCGGGTCTACGAGCAGTACTTC. Residues: CASSPGGGRVYEQYF.

This rearrangement joins TRBV28 to TRBJ2-6, with D unresolved. Germline assignment: CDR1 MDHEN and CDR2 SYDVKM. V lost 7 bases and J lost 9, with 10 bases in between. CDR3 length equals 12 residues. Here the CDR3 DNA reads TGTGCCAGCAACGACTGGGTCAACGTCCTGACTTTC. It specifies CASNDWVNVLTF.

This clonotype was recorded many times. The chain is built from TRBV5-5 and TRBJ2-7; D gene ambiguous. Germline-derived CDR1 and CDR2 are SGHKS and YYEKEE (reference sequence). Trimming pared 4 bases from V and 3 bases from J, leaving 5 bases between. This CDR3 region has 11 residues. The CDR3 coding sequence is TGTGCCAGCAGCCTTTACTACGAGCAGTACTTC. Amino acids: CASSLYYEQYF.

With respect to this clonotype: The junction shows a germline mismatch at one end, possibly a read error. The CDR3 coding sequence is TGTGCCAGCAGCTTAGGCCTGAGGACCTATGAGCAGTACTTC. Its protein is CASSLGLRTYEQYF. The chain uses TRBV11-3 and TRBJ2-7; D uncertain. Germline assignment: CDR1 SGHNT and CDR2 YENEEA. This CDR3 region has 14 residues.

This clonotype was recorded once. One end of the junction varies from germline; a read error may be responsible. This chain joins TRBV6-5 and TRBJ1-1, with D maybe TRBD1 (6 bases). Germline CDR1 reads MNHEY; CDR2 reads SVGAGI. CDR3 size: 14 residues. CDR3 residues: CTSSSRGANTEAFF. For the CDR3, the DNA is TGTACCAGCAGTTCGCGGGGGGCGAACACTGAAGCTTTCTTT.

In regard to this clonotype: A junction boundary mismatches the germline segment, possibly from a read error. The chain links TRBV12-3 or TRBV12-4 to TRBJ2-3, with D tentatively TRBD1 (6 bases). The CDR3 totals 15 residues. CDR3 amino acids: CASRRGQISSDTQYF. The CDR3 DNA reads TGTGCCAGCAGGCGCGGACAGATTAGCTCAGATACGCAGTATTTC.

With respect to this clonotype: Compared with germline, one end of the junction differs, possibly owing to a read error. The chain uses TRBV12-3 or TRBV12-4 and TRBJ1-1; D unclear. The CDR3 has 15 residues. Here the CDR3 DNA reads TGCGCCAGCCGTATGGTGACGGAGAGGAACACTGAAGCTTTCTTT. The encoded protein is CASRMVTERNTEAFF.

Turning to this clonotype: The CDR3 ends on some other residue instead of the conserved phenylalanine or tryptophan, so this is likely a read error. The CDR3 region has the DNA TGCGCCAGCAGCCAAGGATCGACAGGGGTTGAAAAGCTGTTTTTA. The encoded protein is CASSQGSTGVEKLFL. This chain links TRBV4-1 with TRBJ1-4; TRBD1 aligns across 8 bases. The CDR3 length is 15 residues. Germline V gene sequence: CDR1 MGHRA, CDR2 YSYEKL.

In this sample, this clonotype turned up a few times. This may come from a read error, since a much larger clone is one base off. The rearrangement uses TRBV6-1 and TRBJ1-4; D not certain. Germline CDR1 MNHNS, CDR2 SASEGT. The CDR3 is 13 amino acids. The CDR3 coding sequence is TGTGCCAGCAATGAAGGGTATAATGAAAAACTGTTTTTT. The encoded protein is CASNEGYNEKLFF.

Worth noting for this clonotype: One end of the junction is discordant with germline, which a read error may explain. The V gene is TRBV11-2, the J gene TRBJ2-2, with 8 bases that match TRBD2. CDR3 size: 16 residues. CDR1 is SGHAT, CDR2 FQNNGV, per germline. Here the CDR3 reads CASSFRLTGDAGGLFF. DNA of the CDR3: TGTGCAAGCAGCTTCCGACTAACGGGAGATGCGGGGGGGCTGTTTTTT.

Ten or more counts support this clonotype. The chain links TRBV5-1 to TRBJ2-7, with 7 bases identical to TRBD1. Germline V gene lookup returns CDR1 SGHRS and CDR2 YFSETQ. Germline trimming cut 0 bases from V and 4 bases from J; bases unmatched to any gene: 4. There are 14 residues in the CDR3. The CDR3 protein is CASSLEQGLYEQYF. Written as DNA, the CDR3 is TGCGCCAGCAGCTTGGAACAGGGGTTGTACGAGCAGTACTTC.

This clonotype came up once. The CDR3 ends on some other residue instead of the conserved phenylalanine or tryptophan, so this is likely a read error. The limits of the CDR3 on the DNA are not certain, so only TCRdb's listed CDR3 is given. This chain links TRBV6-1 with TRBJ1-2; whether TRBD1, the table's D call, matches the DNA was not checked. Germline assignment: CDR1 MNHNS and CDR2 SASEGT. Including both end residues, the CDR3 is 12 amino acids long. Here the CDR3 reads CASGRQGQGYTL.

A few counts support this clonotype. The CDR3 sequence is CASRSGTRAETQYF. CDR3 bases: TGTGCCAGCAGATCCGGGACTAGGGCGGAGACCCAGTACTTC. The chain couples TRBV2 to TRBJ2-5; 8 positions match TRBD2. With 6 bases clipped from V and 5 bases from J, the junction kept 8 bases outside the gene matches. In germline, CDR1 is SNHLY, CDR2 FYNNEI. This CDR3 has 14 amino acids.

Ten or more counts support this clonotype. This chain uses TRBV5-6 with TRBJ2-5, with TRBD2 matching 8 bases. The CDR3 runs to 15 residues. The V gene end was trimmed by 4 bases and the J gene end by 0 bases; junction bases not matched to a gene: 5. Germline loops: CDR1 SGHDT, CDR2 YYEEEE. The CDR3 DNA sequence: TGTGCCAGCAGCAGCGGGGGCGGGAACCAAGAGACCCAGTACTTC. Amino acids: CASSSGGGNQETQYF.

For this clonotype: Relative to the germline gene, one junction end is altered; a read error may explain this. V is TRBV5-1 and J is TRBJ2-7; the D is unclear. The CDR3 has 14 residues. Germline V gene data show CDR1 as SGHRS and CDR2 as YFSETQ. This chain's CDR3 is CASSLDSQGYEQYF. The CDR3 DNA follows: TGCGCCAGCAGCTTGGACAGCCAAGGCTACGAGCAGTATTTC. Together with reference TRBV5-1 and TRBJ2-7, the CDR3 gives the full variable domain: KAGVTQTPRYLIKTRGQQVTLSCSPISGHRSVSWYQQTPGQGLQFLFEYFSETQRNKGNFPGRFSGRQFSNSRSEMNVSTLELGDSALYLCASSLDSQGYEQYFGPGTRLTVT.

Comments on this clonotype: A read error may produce the germline difference seen at one junction end. J is TRBJ2-3 and V is TRBV11-2, with a possible D match to TRBD2 (5 bases). Germline CDR1 is SGHAT and CDR2 is FQNNGV. This CDR3 spans 16 amino acids. In DNA, the CDR3 is TGTGCCAGCAACTTAGTTTCTAGCAGAATCACAGATACGCAGTATTTT. Its protein product is CASNLVSSRITDTQYF.

With respect to this clonotype: With a much larger clone just one base away, this may be a read error. The CDR3 DNA reads TGTGCCAGCAATCTACTAGCGTCCATCAGCAATGAGCAGTTCTTC. This codes for CASNLLASISNEQFF. This chain joins TRBV28 and TRBJ2-1, with 7 bases aligning to TRBD2. Per germline, CDR1 MDHEN and CDR2 SYDVKM. The V segment lost 7 bases and the J segment 6 bases; nucleotides outside the gene matches: 12. The CDR3 has 15 amino acids.

In the case of this clonotype: As the CDR3 is not closed by the conserved phenylalanine or tryptophan, this likely results from a read error. The chain recombines TRBV28 with TRBJ1-1, with no clear D. Trimming shortened V by 7 bases and J by 5 bases, and 20 bases separated the two germline ends. This CDR3 is built from 15 residues. Germline V gene lookup returns CDR1 MDHEN and CDR2 SYDVKM. CDR3 in DNA: TGTGCCAGCACCCAGTGGGGAGTGGGAAGGACTGAAGCTTTCATT. Translation gives CASTQWGVGRTEAFI.

The J gene is TRBJ1-2, the V gene TRBV4-1, with D uncertain. Trimming removed 6 bases at V and 6 bases at J, with 20 bases between. Germline V gene data show CDR1 as MGHRA and CDR2 as YSYEKL. The CDR3 is 15 amino acids. The CDR3 here is CASRQPARTTDGYTF. The DNA for the CDR3 is TGCGCCAGCAGACAACCAGCTCGGACCACTGATGGCTACACCTTC.